This T cell receptor (beta chain) emerged from a study of cytomegalovirus exposure and HLA in healthy donors. The CDR3 is 15 residues long. Germline CDR1 and CDR2: SGHNT and YYREEE (reference sequence). V trimming: 0 bases; J trimming: 4 bases; junction bases outside the gene matches: 6. The study ran its PCR with 60 Vbeta and 13 Jbeta primers. Repertoires were generated with immunoSEQ multiplex PCR, while TCRdb's copy carries only in-frame clones and drops some. There are about 130,000 clones in the sample; around 70% occur only once, and around 7.2% lies in the top ten. Sequencing was performed on PBMCs. The receptor was isolated from a male donor in good health and CMV-seronegative. The chain uses TRBV5-4 and TRBJ2-7; 8 bases agree with TRBD1. The CDR3 region is CASSLADRGPYEQYF. The CDR3 nucleotides are TGTGCCAGCAGCTTGGCCGACAGGGGACCATACGAGCAGTACTTC. Drawing the rest from reference TRBV5-4 and TRBJ2-7, the complete variable domain is ETGVTQSPTHLIKTRGQQVTLRCSSQSGHNTVSWYQQALGQGPQFIFQYYREEENGRGNFPPRFSGLQFPNYSSELNVNALELDDSALYLCASSLADRGPYEQYFGPGTRLTVT.